This TCR beta chain was identified in a study of PD-L1 blockade in urothelial cancer. This clone was seen once. Assay used: immunoSEQ multiplex PCR; TCRdb lists only in-frame clones, some missing. The repertoire holds approximately 79,000 clones, about 85% seen once, with 4.5% to 6.5% in the top ten. The CDR3 is 14 residues long. Trimming took 1 base from V and 1 from J, leaving 8 bases between them. In germline, CDR1 is LGHNA, CDR2 YSLEER. The rearrangement joins TRBV4-3 to TRBJ2-7, with D unclear. This TCR derives from a woman aged 70-85 years with urothelial cancer. The material was PBMCs, obtained around atezolizumab (anti-PD-L1) treatment. Written as DNA, the CDR3 is TGCGCCAGCAGCCAAGTGAGAAGTTCCTACGAGCAGTACTTC. Translation gives CASSQVRSSYEQYF.